One TCR beta chain is described in this entry. The clone's antigen remains unknown. Base quality data are lacking; no much larger clone is found one base away. This sample was included in a study of OX40 agonist ivuxolimab in advanced cancers. In terms of the full investigation: Ivuxolimab was an agonistic, fully human IgG2 monoclonal antibody directed against OX40 (CD134), a costimulatory receptor. Intravenous ivuxolimab was administered to patients every 2 weeks at six dose levels: 0.01, 0.1, 0.3, 1.5, 3 and 10 mg/kg. Of the approximately 50 dose-escalation patients, hepatocellular carcinoma was present in around 20, melanoma in approximately 15, renal cell carcinoma in 9 and head and neck cancer in 9. A male proportion of 82.7% and a mean age of around 60 years, ranging from 23 to 79, were recorded for the dose-escalation cohort. Prior anti-PD-1, anti-PD-L1 or anti-CTLA-4 therapy was permitted, and 30% to 45% of dose-escalation patients had received checkpoint inhibitors. Partial responses occurred in three dose-escalation patients, of whom one had hepatocellular carcinoma and two had cutaneous melanoma. The point of sequencing TCRbeta in the periphery was to test whether ivuxolimab changed TCR sequence diversity and drove clonal T-cell expansion. The monotherapy dose-escalation portion (N ≈ 57 patients) of the phase I ivuxolimab trial is reported in the paper.

For sequencing of the TCRbeta CDR3 region, genomic DNA was extracted from the sorted cells. The immunoSEQ Assay was used to sequence the TCRbeta CDR3 regions. The clones in this table, taken by TCRdb from immuneACCESS, are in-frame only. Not every clone is retained; where verified, under half of the shortfall comes from an unresolved V gene, and the cause of the rest is unknown. The sample records 65,000 to 70,000 clones, around 90% of which are singletons. The ten largest clones capture about 0.37% of the sample. The trial excluded patients who had a history of autoimmune disease or were on systemic immunosuppression. In every dose cohort, peripheral blood was drawn for TCR sequencing at baseline, cycle 4 day 1, and cycle 7 day 1. Samples came from an open-label, multicenter, first-in-human phase I dose-escalation trial of ivuxolimab. Adults with locally advanced or metastatic head and neck squamous cell, hepatocellular, melanoma or renal cell carcinoma were enrolled in the trial. CD4+ and CD8+ T cells were sorted separately from peripheral blood before TCR sequencing.

Study-wide findings and limitations: Antigen specificity was not determined for the clonally expanded peripheral T cells. Low levels of normalized T-cell clonal expansion were also seen in some patients who did not respond. At doses of 0.1 to 3.0 mg/kg, clonal expansion of both CD4+ and CD8+ blood T cells was observed from baseline to week 6. In partial responders in the 0.1-3.0 mg/kg groups, normalized peripheral clonal expansion was found to be among the lowest, especially among CD8+ T cells. After ivuxolimab, more expanded clones were found on average in CD8+ T cells than in CD4+ T cells.

This sequence was found in an adult with an advanced solid tumor such as melanoma, head and neck, liver or kidney cancer. Sequencing used CD4+ or CD8+ T cells sorted from blood, obtained in a trial of the OX40 agonist ivuxolimab.

The CDR3 loop reads CASSLTSGGTDTQYF. The nucleotide sequence is given as TGTGCCAGCAGCTTGACTAGCGGGGGCACAGATACGCAGTATTTT. The chain is encoded by TRBV5-4 joined to TRBJ2-3, and TRBD2 matches 10 of the central bases. At the junction V is shortened by 1 base and J by 1 base; bases outside the gene matches: 0. The germline V gene (reference sequence) gives CDR1 as SGHNT and CDR2 as YYREEE. The CDR3 contains 15 residues, cysteine and phenylalanine counted. Only the CDR3 DNA stays, 45 bases, in frame from base 1.